These 7 T cell receptor beta chains share one sample of origin, sequenced in a study of blood T cell repertoires in COVID-19. Method: immunoSEQ multiplex PCR; TCRdb's copy keeps in-frame clones and lacks some. This sample has about 260,000 clones; about 90% occur once, and the top ten carry 1.5%. Input material: peripheral blood. These receptors were taken from a woman between 40 and 50 years old who had recovered from COVID-19.

The genes are TRBV2 and TRBJ1-6; 9 nucleotides agree with TRBD1. CDR1 and CDR2 from the germline V gene are SNHLY and FYNNEI. The V segment lost 6 bases and the J segment 7 bases; nucleotides outside the gene matches: 7. CDR3 size: 15 residues. The CDR3 is CASSLRTGVNSPLHF. The CDR3 nucleotides read TGTGCCAGCAGCCTACGGACAGGGGTGAATTCACCCCTCCACTTT.

As for this clone: The junction differs from germline at one of its ends, possibly a read error. This chain joins TRBV6-5 and TRBJ2-6, with unresolved D. Per germline, CDR1 MNHEY and CDR2 SVGAGI. The CDR3 is 13 amino acids. CDR3 amino acids: CASRYSGANVLTF. In nucleotides, the CDR3 is TGTGCCAGCAGATACTCTGGGGCCAACGTCCTGACTTTC.

This clone was counted a single time. The chain is built from TRBV5-3 and TRBJ2-7; 8 bases match TRBD2. TRBV5-3 is an open reading frame, and its role is uncertain. With 4 bases clipped from V and 1 base from J, the junction kept 13 bases outside the gene matches. This CDR3 comprises 17 residues. The chain's CDR3 is CARSPGQLSGGSYEQYF. CDR3 nucleotide sequence: TGTGCCAGAAGCCCGGGACAACTAAGCGGGGGTTCCTACGAGCAGTACTTC.

The chain employs TRBV7-9 and TRBJ1-2, with 7 bases identical to TRBD1. The CDR3 length is 14 residues. V lost 5 bases, J lost 4 bases, and 7 bases stayed unmatched. Germline V gene lookup returns CDR1 SEHNR and CDR2 FQNEAQ (reference sequence). Written as DNA, the CDR3 is TGTGCCAGCAGCCCCACAGGGGTCGCCTATGGCTACACCTTC. Its translation is CASSPTGVAYGYTF.

V usage is TRBV25-1 and J usage is TRBJ2-1, with D possibly TRBD1 on 6 matching bases. V was cut by 6 bases and J by 5 bases, with 17 bases left in between. The germline V gene encodes CDR1 MGHDK and CDR2 SYGVNS. The CDR3 loop spans 15 amino acids. CDR3 in DNA: TGTGCCAGCAGCGGAACAGGGTGGGACGACAATGAGCAGTTCTTC. The encoded protein is CASSGTGWDDNEQFF.

This clone was picked up one time. The V gene is TRBV7-2, the J gene TRBJ1-5; 7 nucleotides match TRBD1. CDR1 SGHTA and CDR2 FQGNSA come from the germline V gene. With V trimmed by 2 bases and J by 7 bases, 5 bases remained unmatched. CDR3 length: 14 amino acids. In nucleotides, the CDR3 is TGTGCCAGCAGCTTAAAGGCAGGGGGGCAGCCCCAGCATTTT. It specifies CASSLKAGGQPQHF.

In its sample, this clone was seen once. The chain employs TRBV5-1 and TRBJ2-5; D unresolved. V lost 1 base, J lost 2 bases, and 6 bases lay in between. The CDR3 length is 13 residues. The V gene's germline CDR1 is SGHRS and CDR2 YFSETQ. CDR3 DNA: TGCGCCAGCAGCTTGTCCGGGCAAGAGACCCAGTACTTC. As protein: CASSLSGQETQYF.